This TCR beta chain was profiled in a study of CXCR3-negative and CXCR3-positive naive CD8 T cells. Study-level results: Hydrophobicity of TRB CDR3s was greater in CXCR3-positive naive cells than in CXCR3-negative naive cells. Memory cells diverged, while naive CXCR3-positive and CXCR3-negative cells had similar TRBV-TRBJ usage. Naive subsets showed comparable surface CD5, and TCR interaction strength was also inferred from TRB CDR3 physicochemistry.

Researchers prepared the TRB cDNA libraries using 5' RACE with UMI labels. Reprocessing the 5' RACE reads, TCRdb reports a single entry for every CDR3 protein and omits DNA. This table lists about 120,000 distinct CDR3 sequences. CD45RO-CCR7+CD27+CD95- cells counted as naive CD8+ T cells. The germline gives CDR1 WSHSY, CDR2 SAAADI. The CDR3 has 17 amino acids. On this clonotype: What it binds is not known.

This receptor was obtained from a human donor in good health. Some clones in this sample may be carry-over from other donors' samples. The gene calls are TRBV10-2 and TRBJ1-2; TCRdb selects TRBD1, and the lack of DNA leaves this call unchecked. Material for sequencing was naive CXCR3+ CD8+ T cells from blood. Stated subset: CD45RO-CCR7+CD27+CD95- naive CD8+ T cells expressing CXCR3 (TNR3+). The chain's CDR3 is CASSQSATGTGGGGYTF.